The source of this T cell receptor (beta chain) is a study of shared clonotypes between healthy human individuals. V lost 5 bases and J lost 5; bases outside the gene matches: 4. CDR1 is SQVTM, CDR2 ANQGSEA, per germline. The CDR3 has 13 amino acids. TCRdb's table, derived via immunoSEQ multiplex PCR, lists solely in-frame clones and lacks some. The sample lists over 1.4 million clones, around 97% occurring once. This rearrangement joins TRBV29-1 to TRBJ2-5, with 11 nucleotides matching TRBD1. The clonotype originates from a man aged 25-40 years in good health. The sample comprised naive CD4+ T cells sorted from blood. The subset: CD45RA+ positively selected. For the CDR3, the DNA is TGCAGCGTTTGGACAGGGGGCGCGGAGACCCAGTACTTC. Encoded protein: CSVWTGGAETQYF.